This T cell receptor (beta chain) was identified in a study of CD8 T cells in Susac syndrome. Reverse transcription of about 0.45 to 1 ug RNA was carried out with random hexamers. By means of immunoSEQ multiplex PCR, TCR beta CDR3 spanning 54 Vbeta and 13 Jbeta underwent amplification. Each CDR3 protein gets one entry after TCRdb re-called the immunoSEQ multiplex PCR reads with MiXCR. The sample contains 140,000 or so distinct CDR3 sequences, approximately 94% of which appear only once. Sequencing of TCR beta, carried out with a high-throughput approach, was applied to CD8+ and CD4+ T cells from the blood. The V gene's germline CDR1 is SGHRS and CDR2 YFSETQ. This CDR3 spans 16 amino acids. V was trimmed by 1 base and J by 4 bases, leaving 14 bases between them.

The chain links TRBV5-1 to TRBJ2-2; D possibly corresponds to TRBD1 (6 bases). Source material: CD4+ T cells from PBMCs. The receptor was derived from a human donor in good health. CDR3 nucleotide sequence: TGCGCCAGCAGCTTGAACGGTCAGGGGCTCACCGGGGAGCTGTTTTTT. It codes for CASSLNGQGLTGELFF.